These 27 T cell receptor beta chains originate from one sample sequenced in a study of identical twins. TCRdb reanalysed the 5' RACE reads using MiXCR and keeps one entry per CDR3 protein. This repertoire shows around 470,000 distinct CDR3 sequences, 14% found once; its top ten account for about 0.54%. The same sample was also used in a study of yellow fever vaccine responses in identical twins.

The sample taken for sequencing was CD4+ T cells sorted from blood. These receptors came from a woman between 18 and 29 years old in good health.

The V call is TRBV11-3, the J call TRBJ2-1, with 9 bases that match TRBD2. The CDR3 covers 14 residues. Trimming cost V 5 bases and J 10 bases; bases outside gene matches: 9. Germline assignment: CDR1 SGHNT and CDR2 YENEEA. The CDR3 spells CASSATSGDTEQFF. The CDR3 DNA follows: TGTGCCAGCAGCGCGACTAGCGGAGATACCGAGCAGTTCTTC.

The V gene is TRBV6-2 or TRBV6-3, the J gene TRBJ2-3; TRBD1 agrees at 8 bases. With 6 bases clipped from V and 6 bases from J, the junction kept 8 bases outside the gene matches. Germline values: CDR1 MNHEY, CDR2 SVGEGT. CDR3 length: 14 residues. The CDR3 DNA sequence: TGTGCCAGCAGCCGGGACAGGAGTCTGGATACGCAGTATTTT. Its protein product is CASSRDRSLDTQYF.

This clonotype came up many times. The genes are TRBV5-1 and TRBJ2-5, with unresolved D. The CDR3 sequence is 13 residues long. Trimming left V 0 bases short and J 4 bases short, with 7 bases between. Per germline, CDR1 SGHRS and CDR2 YFSETQ. The CDR3 loop is CASSLAGSETQYF. CDR3 DNA: TGCGCCAGCAGCTTGGCCGGTTCAGAGACCCAGTACTTC.

The rearrangement uses TRBV6-1 and TRBJ1-1, with 8 bases identical to TRBD1. Trimming cost V 5 bases and J 1 base; bases outside gene matches: 6. The CDR3 contains 15 residues. Germline V gene data show CDR1 as MNHNS and CDR2 as SASEGT. CDR3: CASSPQGAGNTEAFF. Here the CDR3 DNA reads TGTGCCAGCAGTCCCCAGGGGGCTGGGAACACTGAAGCTTTCTTT.

J is TRBJ1-2 and V is TRBV27; possible D gene TRBD1, 6 bases. Per germline, CDR1 MNHEY and CDR2 SMNVEV (reference sequence). The CDR3 is 15 residues long. V lost 5 bases to trimming and J lost 4 bases, with 17 bases between them. CDR3 in DNA: TGTGCCAGCAGTCGAACAGGGCTTAAAAGCTATGGCTACACCTTC. Protein product: CASSRTGLKSYGYTF.

This clonotype was counted between two and nine times. The chain is built from TRBV20-1 and TRBJ2-4, with 7 positions matching TRBD2. V was clipped by 3 bases and J by 0 bases; unmatched bases: 5. The CDR3 loop spans 15 amino acids. CDR1 DFQATT and CDR2 SNEGSKA come from the germline V gene (reference sequence). The CDR3 nucleotides are TGCAGTGCTAGTAAACTAGCGAAAGCCAAAAACATTCAGTACTTC. As protein: CSASKLAKAKNIQYF.

The sample holds many counts of this clonotype. The CDR3 bases are TGCGCCAGCAGCCCCAACCCGGACACTGAAGCTTTCTTT. Protein sequence: CASSPNPDTEAFF. The genes are TRBV5-1 and TRBJ1-1; D unresolved. CDR1 is SGHRS and CDR2 is YFSETQ in the germline V gene. The CDR3 runs 13 residues. Trimming removed 4 bases from V and 3 bases from J, with 10 bases in between.

The chain uses TRBV20-1 and TRBJ2-1; 12 bases align to TRBD2. The CDR3 is 16 residues long. Germline values: CDR1 DFQATT, CDR2 SNEGSKA (reference sequence). After removal of 2 bases from V and 4 bases from J, the junction contained 6 bases not matched to a gene. The CDR3 sequence is CSARSGLAGQYNEQFF. CDR3 bases: TGCAGTGCTAGATCCGGACTAGCGGGACAGTACAATGAGCAGTTCTTC.

The table lists this clonotype with a few counts. The genes are TRBV3-1 and TRBJ1-2; 7 bases are a match to TRBD1. The CDR3 length is 14 residues. In germline, CDR1 is LGHDT, CDR2 YNNKEL (reference sequence). V lost 3 bases to trimming and J lost 3 bases; unmatched junction nucleotides: 4. DNA of the CDR3: TGTGCCAGCAGCCACCTCACAGGGGACTATGGCTACACCTTC. This encodes CASSHLTGDYGYTF.

The chain links TRBV5-5 to TRBJ1-6; D unresolved. This CDR3 is built from 15 residues. CDR1 SGHKS and CDR2 YYEKEE come from the germline V gene (reference sequence). V was cut by 2 bases and J by 0 bases, with 6 bases left in between. CDR3 loop: CASSFRSSYNSPLHF. Written as DNA, the CDR3 is TGTGCCAGCAGCTTTCGGAGCTCCTATAATTCACCCCTCCACTTT. The full variable domain, its missing parts supplied by reference TRBV5-5 and TRBJ1-6, is DAGVTQSPTHLIKTRGQQVTLRCSPISGHKSVSWYQQVLGQGPQFIFQYYEKEERGRGNFPDRFSARQFPNYSSELNVNALLLGDSALYLCASSFRSSYNSPLHFGNGTRLTVT.

The CDR3 sequence: CASSEEWVTSGGKDTQYF. CDR3 coding DNA: TGTGCCAGCAGTGAGGAATGGGTAACTAGCGGGGGGAAAGATACGCAGTATTTT. The chain carries TRBV6-1 and TRBJ2-3; 12 nucleotides agree with TRBD2. The CDR3 runs to 18 residues. Germline V CDR1 and CDR2: MNHNS, SASEGT. With V trimmed by 3 bases and J by 5 bases, 12 bases remained unmatched.

There are a few counts of this clonotype. The chain employs TRBV11-2 and TRBJ2-3; 8 bases agree with TRBD2. There are 18 residues in the CDR3. V dropped 4 bases and J dropped 2; count of bases not matched to a gene: 14. The germline V gene encodes CDR1 SGHAT and CDR2 FQNNGV. The CDR3 nucleotides read TGTGCCAGCAGCTCCTATCTGGCGGGAGGCAAGGTCACAGATACGCAGTATTTT. Its protein product is CASSSYLAGGKVTDTQYF.

J is TRBJ2-1 and V is TRBV20-1; D unclear. Germline CDR1 DFQATT, CDR2 SNEGSKA (reference sequence). This CDR3 region has 13 residues. V was clipped by 3 bases and J by 6 bases, with 12 bases between them. CDR3 sequence: CSASLSELNEQFF. In nucleotides, the CDR3 is TGCAGTGCTAGCTTATCCGAACTCAATGAGCAGTTCTTC.

The chain combines TRBV21-1 with TRBJ2-1; TRBD1, as called in the table, went unchecked against the DNA. TRBV21-1 is a known pseudogene. The CDR3 has 14 amino acids. The CDR3 nucleotides are TGTGCCAGCAGCAAATTTTCTGCGGGCGATGAGCAGTTCTTC. The encoded protein is CASSKFSAGDEQFF.

This clonotype appeared a few times. The genes are TRBV6-5 and TRBJ2-7, with 8 bases matching TRBD1. Germline V lookup: CDR1 MNHEY, CDR2 SVGAGI. J gave up 5 bases and V 6 bases, and 9 bases lay outside the gene matches. This CDR3 comprises 14 residues. This CDR3 is CASRYGQGNHEQYF. For the CDR3, the DNA is TGTGCCAGCAGGTATGGACAGGGTAACCACGAGCAGTACTTC.

The J gene is TRBJ2-7, the V gene TRBV10-3; D is undetermined. In germline, CDR1 is ENHRY, CDR2 SYGVKD. This CDR3 comprises 13 residues. V gave up 4 bases and J gave up 2 bases, with 9 bases separating them. DNA for the CDR3: TGTGCCATCAGTGGAACTGATCCCTACGAGCAGTACTTC. The encoded protein is CAISGTDPYEQYF.

The genes are TRBV12-3 or TRBV12-4 and TRBJ2-7; possibly TRBD1 for D (6 bases). Trimming cost V 3 bases and J 6 bases, with 15 bases left between them. The CDR3 totals 14 residues. DNA of the CDR3: TGTGCCAGCAGTTTGAACCTCCGAGGGGGCGAGCAGTACTTC. This encodes CASSLNLRGGEQYF.

The V call is TRBV4-1, the J call TRBJ1-4; 11 bases are shared with TRBD1. CDR1 and CDR2 from the germline V gene are MGHRA and YSYEKL. This CDR3 is built from 14 residues. Losses at the gene ends were 4 bases for V and 6 bases for J; bases not matched to a gene: 1. The CDR3 sequence is CASSRDRGDEKLFF. CDR3 nucleotides: TGCGCCAGCAGCCGGGACAGGGGGGATGAAAAACTGTTTTTT.

J is TRBJ2-7 and V is TRBV10-3, with TRBD2 as a possible D gene (5 bases). Per the germline V gene, CDR1 is ENHRY and CDR2 is SYGVKD. V was shortened by 6 bases and J by 5 bases, with 17 bases between the two germline ends. The CDR3 length is 14 residues. CDR3 region: CAIRSEGWPNEQYF. CDR3 nucleotide sequence: TGTGCCATCAGGTCAGAGGGTTGGCCGAACGAGCAGTACTTC.

This clonotype was detected a few times. The chain uses TRBV25-1 and TRBJ2-7; a possible D gene is TRBD1 (5 bases). The CDR3 consists of 14 residues. The germline V gene has CDR1 MGHDK and CDR2 SYGVNS. Trimming left V 1 base short and J 1 base short, with 8 bases between. CDR3 sequence (DNA): TGTGCCAGCAGTGAATTTCAGGGTTCCTACGAGCAGTACTTC. The encoded protein is CASSEFQGSYEQYF.

CDR3 DNA: TGTGCCAGCAGCCATTACGGCGGGCCTGAGCAGTTCTTC. Its translation is CASSHYGGPEQFF. The chain links TRBV3-1 to TRBJ2-1, with a weak D call TRBD2 (5 bases). Germline loops: CDR1 LGHDT, CDR2 YNNKEL (reference sequence). Between the trimmed V and J ends, which lost 3 bases and 9 bases, there was a span of 12 bases. The length of the CDR3 is 13 residues.

Ten or more counts support this clonotype. V gene TRBV28 combines with J gene TRBJ2-7; maybe TRBD1 (6 bases). The CDR3 runs 15 residues. Per the germline V gene, CDR1 is MDHEN and CDR2 is SYDVKM. V was pared by 7 bases and J by 1 base, with 17 bases between. CDR3 bases: TGTGCCAGCAACCCGCACAGGGCTGGATCCTACGAGCAGTACTTC. Its translation: CASNPHRAGSYEQYF.

This clonotype was observed a few times. The CDR3 is CSVEPRGGYEQYF. DNA of the CDR3: TGCAGCGTTGAACCTAGGGGCGGCTACGAGCAGTACTTC. V gene TRBV29-1 combines with J gene TRBJ2-7, with D maybe TRBD1 (5 bases). Looked up from germline, CDR1 is SQVTM and CDR2 is ANQGSEA. V gave up 2 bases and J gave up 3 bases, with 11 bases separating them. The CDR3 is made up of 13 amino acids.

This clonotype was recorded a few times. This chain joins TRBV29-1 and TRBJ1-1, with TRBD1 matching over 7 bases. Unmatched junction bases numbered 5, after V lost 4 bases and J lost 6 bases. Germline values: CDR1 SQVTM, CDR2 ANQGSEA. The CDR3 spans 12 residues. The CDR3 region is CSVAGGPSEAFF. CDR3 bases: TGCAGCGTTGCAGGGGGTCCCTCTGAAGCTTTCTTT.

The chain couples TRBV6-1 to TRBJ2-7; no firm D call. The CDR3 is 15 residues long. Germline V gene data show CDR1 as MNHNS and CDR2 as SASEGT. Trimming stripped 8 bases from V and 7 bases from J, with 24 bases between. DNA for the CDR3: TGTGCCAGCGGTAAGGAAGCAGTACCCCCGTTTGAGCAGTACTTC. It specifies CASGKEAVPPFEQYF.

The table lists this clonotype with a few counts. The chain links TRBV6-5 to TRBJ2-7; D may correspond to TRBD1 or TRBD2 (5 bases each). Per the germline V gene, CDR1 is MNHEY and CDR2 is SVGAGI. The CDR3 is 12 amino acids. V was trimmed by 4 bases and J by 10 bases, leaving 14 bases between them. CDR3 DNA sequence: TGTGCCAGCAGTTCTTTCCCGGGACCTCAGTACTTC. This sequence encodes CASSSFPGPQYF.

This clonotype was detected only a few times. The V call is TRBV29-1, the J call TRBJ1-2, with D possibly matching TRBD1 (5 bases). Germline V gene lookup returns CDR1 SQVTM and CDR2 ANQGSEA. The CDR3 extends over 12 amino acids. V lost 4 bases and J lost 7, with 13 bases in between. This CDR3 reads CSVAGVGSGYTF. The CDR3, as DNA: TGCAGCGTTGCGGGGGTAGGTTCTGGCTACACCTTC. Drawing the rest from reference TRBV29-1 and TRBJ1-2, the complete variable domain is SAVISQKPSRDICQRGTSLTIQCQVDSQVTMMFWYRQQPGQSLTLIATANQGSEATYESGFVIDKFPISRPNLTFSTLTVSNMSPEDSSIYLCSVAGVGSGYTFGSGTRLTVV.